This T cell receptor beta chain was recovered during a study of identical twins. Each donor was a healthy Caucasian. Points from the study as a whole: Diverse VJ usage suggested most zero-insertion clonotypes were not invariant T cells. Weaker excess twin sharing was seen among beta out-of-frame sequences.

Comments on this clonotype: Its antigen is unidentified.

TCRdb reanalysed the 5' RACE reads using MiXCR and keeps one entry per CDR3 protein. The sample carries around 250,000 distinct CDR3 sequences, approximately 7% recorded once. V shed 6 bases, J shed 5 bases, and the junction held 18 bases outside the gene matches. Germline V gene data show CDR1 as MNHNS and CDR2 as SASEGT. The CDR3 runs 17 residues. The same sample was also used in a study of yellow fever vaccine responses in identical twins.

The material sequenced was memory (CD45RO+) T cells sorted from blood. This TCR derives from a woman in her late teens or twenties in good health. V gene TRBV6-1 combines with J gene TRBJ2-5; 7 nucleotides agree with TRBD2. The CDR3 DNA reads TGTGCCAGCAGCCCGCATATTACCGGGACTACGGGGGAGACCCAGTACTTC. It codes for CASSPHITGTTGETQYF.